Sequencing of this T cell receptor (beta chain) was carried out in a study of metastatic and nonmetastatic thyroid tumors. Study-wide background: Repertoires were compared across blood and tumor or nodule tissue from malignant and benign thyroid patients.

From germline, CDR1 is SGHTA and CDR2 FQGNSA. Deletions cut 5 bases from V and 0 bases from J, with 11 bases between. The CDR3 is made up of 14 amino acids. Nobody among the patients had been given any treatment before thyroid surgery. As processed by the authors: Across clinicopathological groups, CDR3 differences served as the basis for building a distant-metastasis classifier for papillary thyroid cancer. Through MiXCR, TCRdb re-clonotyped the PCR reads. The V and J calls and clone size come from TCRdb's table, not from the authors' own analysis. The table shows some 30,000 clones, with less than 14% occurring only once. In its sample, this clone was seen many times.

The gene calls are TRBV7-2 and TRBJ2-7, with D possibly matching TRBD2 (5 bases). This TCR was sampled from a female donor with papillary thyroid cancer or a benign thyroid nodule (not recorded which). Some clones in this sample may be carry-over from other donors' samples. Sequenced sample: blood. This CDR3 is CASSRGLDSYEQYF. The CDR3, as DNA: TGTGCCAGCAGCCGAGGACTTGACTCCTACGAGCAGTACTTC.